This record concerns one T cell receptor beta chain sequence. Production of TCR beta cDNA relied on 5'RACE template switching with UMIs. With the 5' RACE reads reprocessed, TCRdb shows one record per CDR3 protein and no DNA. The sample holds roughly 180,000 distinct CDR3 sequences. The data were obtained in a study of T cells expressing NK-cell markers. The CDR3 is 16 amino acids. The V gene's germline CDR1 is MDHEN and CDR2 SYDVKM. The chain combines TRBV28 with TRBJ2-5; TCRdb outputs TRBD1, but without DNA this stays unchecked. The source of this sequence is a man aged 18-75 years in good health. Sequenced: blood T cells: a sorted CD56 or NKG2C T cell subset, CD4+ or CD8+ T cells, or bulk PBMC T cells (not recorded which). CDR3 amino acids: CASSSEGGWGQETQYF. Full variable domain (outside the CDR3, taken from reference TRBV28 and TRBJ2-5): DVKVTQSSRYLVKRTGEKVFLECVQDMDHENMFWYRQDPGLGLRLIYFSYDVKMKEKGDIPEGYSVSREKKERFSLILESASTNQTSMYLCASSSEGGWGQETQYFGPGTRLLVL.